This TCR beta chain was observed in a study of cytomegalovirus exposure and HLA in healthy donors (TCRdb year 2017). In terms of the full investigation: An earlier analysis of approximately 640 of the donors reported roughly 300 Gb of sequence data and 100 million to 140 million unique TCR beta sequences from about 200 million T cells. About 300 gigabases of sequencing data and 91 million or so unique TCR sequences made up an early release that covered 500 to 700 HLA-typed donors. Among the roughly 400 genotyped donors, roughly 80% belonged to the genetic ancestry cluster associated with self-reported Caucasian donors. The study was designed to test whether signatures of past pathogen exposure could be identified by cataloging public T cell receptors. The T cell repertoires of around 670 subjects were profiled by immunosequencing and related to cytomegalovirus serostatus. Besides the first cohort of 666 subjects, a separate validation cohort made up of over 100 different subjects was used. High-throughput TCR immunosequencing, statistical association of individual TCRs with disease status, and machine learning were combined to predict cytomegalovirus infection status. In a later analysis, previously published TCR beta repertoires from 550 to 750 donors were re-analyzed and high-resolution HLA genotyping was added so that TCR occurrence patterns could be studied. Rather than drawing on any new phenotypic data, the later analysis identified candidate immune exposures from TCR beta sequences and the way those sequences occurred across donors. To decide whether each TCR beta V gene segment behaved as functional or pseudogenic, an earlier analysis of approximately 600 of the donors relied on high-throughput TCR beta sequencing. Donor age, sex, ethnicity and CMV serostatus were collected together with the repertoire data. Genome-wide SNP genotypes for about 65% of the 666 donors were used in a later genetic analysis, which treated that subset as a discovery cohort. Every discovery cohort repertoire had been produced on one sequencing platform. HLA typing included class I and class II loci at four-digit resolution. The number of donors typed differed by locus, with roughly 620-640 for A, B, C, DRB1 and DQB1, over 500 for DQA1, approximately 580 for DPA1, and some 440 for DPB1. Because of strong linkage in the cohort, roughly five DR-DQ haplotypes were treated as single units for association and clustering. Among some 410 genotyped donors of the cohort, an average of around 240,000 unique TCR beta nucleotide sequences was sequenced per donor, of which roughly 18% were non-productive. The study at large found these results: Specific HLA alleles were associated with some 15,000 TCR beta sequences at a false discovery rate of 0.05 in a later analysis. A group of highly shared sequence variants was considered likely to be a technical artifact of the sequencing pipeline. A later genetic analysis reported fewer N-insertions in productive TCRs among donors in an Asian-associated ancestry cluster than the roughly 700-donor mean. Broadly in line with IMGT annotations, most TCR beta V segments showed up in productive rearrangements about 90% or about 30% of the time in an earlier analysis of several hundred of the donors. Only TCR beta chains were sequenced in this cohort, and the absence of alpha or paired-chain data limited detectable features. In a later analysis, HLA-associated TCR beta chains showed more clonal expansion and lower generation probabilities than non-associated chains that were equally common. A further reported finding was that TCR beta sequences accurately predicted the HLA-A and HLA-B alleles for most subjects in the first cohort. Some IMGT-functional V segments, including TRBV6-2 and TRBV6-3, could not be distinguished by the 87-base-pair reads and were therefore excluded. Strong co-occurrence of HLA alleles, especially DR and DQ, made assigning TCR associations to individual alleles difficult. The study listed 150 to 200 TCR beta chains as associated with cytomegalovirus. In vitro tests confirmed that a few of the cytomegalovirus-associated TCR beta chains recognize cytomegalovirus antigens. In a later analysis, several top co-occurrence clusters were reported to appear linked to parvovirus B19, influenza, CMV and Epstein-Barr virus. The authors suggested that the approach could potentially be generalized to other disease states and immunological phenotypes. Linkage disequilibrium might explain the correlated functional status among segregating V segments, but an unknown experimental factor could not be excluded. A later analysis found that most CMV-associated TCR beta chains appeared HLA-restricted, with HLA associations seemingly driven largely by CMV exposure. While some public TCRs were present in many individuals, most TCR sequences turned up only very rarely across donors. Sequencing depth was assumed to be roughly uniform across donors in the presence/absence analyses, though that assumption may not hold. In a later analysis, the rate of TCR association differed among HLA loci, with DRB1 alleles having the most associated TCRs and HLA-C alleles having the fewest. Because some donors lacked HLA typing at each locus, the association tests relied only on the typed subset. In a later genetic analysis, a missense DCLRE1C variant was associated with V-gene and J-gene trimming of TCR beta chains, and the association was replicated in an independent cohort. The classifier was reported to diagnose cytomegalovirus status with high specificity and sensitivity in both the original cohort and the validation cohort. Because counts were too low, fewer than 20 rarely observed V segments, including chromosome 9 orphons, were excluded from the earlier analysis of around 640 of the donors. CMV serostatus was the only immune exposure information available for the cohort.

Library prep was done by the immunoSEQ multiplex PCR assay. For the multiplex PCR, a mixture combining 60 forward primers for TCR Vbeta segments and 13 reverse primers for TCR Jbeta segments was used. Amplification of the CDR3 region of rearranged TCR beta genes was performed with a multiplex PCR assay on genomic DNA. The Illumina HiSeq System was used to sequence the amplified TCR beta libraries as 87-base-pair reads. In the original analysis: In a later analysis, roughly 80 million unique TCR beta chains were counted across the 500 to 850 repertoires, and roughly 11 million of these chains were shared by at least two donors. Raw reads were error-corrected and collapsed into unique sequences with a nearest-neighbor algorithm that merged closely related sequences to remove PCR and sequencing errors. Alignment of CDR3 sequences to IMGT reference sequences was used to assign V, D and J gene segments. For a sequence to be retained, a match of at least six nucleotides was required to both a V gene segment and a J gene segment. Rearrangements were classified as productive when the CDR3 lacked stop codons and remained in frame with V and J, and all other rearrangements were classified as non-productive. Following IMGT convention, CDR3 was defined as the stretch from the second conserved V-encoded cysteine up to the conserved J-encoded phenylalanine. The earlier analysis of about 640 of the donors excluded any sequence lacking an unambiguous match to a single V gene segment. An earlier analysis of several hundred of the donors classified V segments as functional when productive rearrangements were above 56.7% and as segregating when the standard deviation between donors was above 5%. A statistical classification framework was built to diagnose cytomegalovirus status from the catalog of TCR beta chain sequences. A later analysis assigned V and J genes by comparing TCR nucleotide sequences with IMGT/GENE-DB human TR gene sequences. A later analysis assigned CDR3 sequences and most-parsimonious VDJ recombination scenarios with the TCRdist pipeline. A later analysis defined each TCR beta chain by its CDR3 amino acid sequence plus V-gene family, and excluded reads lacking a unique V-gene family. In a later analysis, 550 to 650 highly shared, low-generation-probability nucleotide sequences were removed to address suspected cross-contamination and a sequencing artifact. In a later analysis, a clonal expansion index was calculated for each public chain from normalized within-repertoire ranks of inferred template counts. In a later analysis, generation probabilities were computed with a VDJ recombination model fitted to out-of-frame rearrangements, and the resulting probabilities were checked against IGoR. A later analysis scored TCR-TCR, TCR-HLA and TCR-CMV co-occurrence with hypergeometric tests, applying a repertoire-size bias correction to TCR pairs. In a later analysis, false discovery rates were estimated by permuting HLA or CMV assignments 20 times. A later analysis grouped co-occurring TCRs with DBSCAN, adding TCRdist sequence similarity when clustering within HLA-allele-positive subsets. Repertoires with fewer than 30,000 or more than 120,000 public chains were left out of co-occurrence clustering, as were five repertoires with anomalous nucleotide sharing. TCRdb limited this immuneACCESS table to in-frame rearrangements with V and J called. A share of clones is missing; checked studies link under half to unresolved V genes, and the rest is unexplained. V, J and clone size were drawn from that table, and D and trimming were deduced from the DNA. In all, the sample holds under 80,000 clones, and roughly two thirds of those were seen once. Approximately 2.2% of the sample rests with the top ten.

The cohort was made up of approximately 700 healthy bone marrow donors. At the time of sampling, all cohort members were nominally healthy, though unrecorded immune exposures were likely present. The donor tested CMV seronegative and was one of the 352 seronegative cohort members. A peripheral blood sample was provided by each donor, and peripheral blood mononuclear cells were used for TCR beta sequencing. Genomic DNA was extracted from the blood cell samples with the Qiagen DNeasy Blood Extraction Kit. As regards this clone: Its antigen specificity is not known. No base-level quality is on record; no much larger clone is a single base apart.

V is trimmed back by 3 bases and J by 12 bases, and the junction contains 2 bases that no gene match accounts for. Inclusive of the bounding cysteine and phenylalanine, the CDR3 is 10 residues long. The CDR3 DNA has 30 bases and is translated from base 1. The germline V gene gives CDR1 as SGHAT and CDR2 as FQNNGV. Rearrangement joined TRBV11-2 to TRBJ2-7; a stretch of 7 junction bases matches TRBD1. The receptor was derived from a woman aged 25 to 39 in good health and CMV-seronegative. The sample consisted of PBMCs. CDR3 region: CASSFGQVYF. The bases read TGTGCCAGCAGCTTTGGACAGGTGTACTTC.